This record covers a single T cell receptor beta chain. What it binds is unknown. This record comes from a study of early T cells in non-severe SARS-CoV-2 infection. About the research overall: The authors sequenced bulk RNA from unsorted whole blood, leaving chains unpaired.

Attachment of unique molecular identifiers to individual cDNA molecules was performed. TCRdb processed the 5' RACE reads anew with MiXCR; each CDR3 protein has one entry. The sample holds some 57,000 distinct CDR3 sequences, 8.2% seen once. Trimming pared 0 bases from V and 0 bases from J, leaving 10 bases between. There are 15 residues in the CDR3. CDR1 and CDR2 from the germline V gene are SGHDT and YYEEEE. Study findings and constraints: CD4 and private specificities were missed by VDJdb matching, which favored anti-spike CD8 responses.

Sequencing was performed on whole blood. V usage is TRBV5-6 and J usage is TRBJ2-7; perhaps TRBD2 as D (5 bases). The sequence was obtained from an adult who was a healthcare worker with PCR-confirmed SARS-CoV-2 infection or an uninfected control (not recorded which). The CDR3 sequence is CASSLERVLSYEQYF. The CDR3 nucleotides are TGTGCCAGCAGCTTGGAGAGGGTACTCTCCTACGAGCAGTACTTC. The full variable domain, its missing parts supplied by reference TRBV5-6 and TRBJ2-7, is DAGVTQSPTHLIKTRGQQVTLRCSPKSGHDTVSWYQQALGQGPQFIFQYYEEEERQRGNFPDRFSGHQFPNYSSELNVNALLLGDSALYLCASSLERVLSYEQYFGPGTRLTVT.